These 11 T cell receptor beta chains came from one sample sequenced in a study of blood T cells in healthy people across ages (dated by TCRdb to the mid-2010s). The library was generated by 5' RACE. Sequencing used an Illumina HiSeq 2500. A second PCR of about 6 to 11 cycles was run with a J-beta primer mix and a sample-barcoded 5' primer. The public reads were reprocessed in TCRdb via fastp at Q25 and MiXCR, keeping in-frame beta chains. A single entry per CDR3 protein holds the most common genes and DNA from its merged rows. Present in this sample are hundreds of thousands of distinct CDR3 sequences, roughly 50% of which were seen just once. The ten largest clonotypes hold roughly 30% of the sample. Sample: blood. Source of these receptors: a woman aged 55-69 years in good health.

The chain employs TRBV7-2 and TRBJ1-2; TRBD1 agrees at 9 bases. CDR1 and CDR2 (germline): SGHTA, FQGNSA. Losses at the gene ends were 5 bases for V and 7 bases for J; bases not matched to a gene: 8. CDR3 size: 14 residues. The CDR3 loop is CASSPWGQGSGYTF. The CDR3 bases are TGTGCCAGCAGCCCCTGGGGACAGGGTTCTGGCTACACCTTC.

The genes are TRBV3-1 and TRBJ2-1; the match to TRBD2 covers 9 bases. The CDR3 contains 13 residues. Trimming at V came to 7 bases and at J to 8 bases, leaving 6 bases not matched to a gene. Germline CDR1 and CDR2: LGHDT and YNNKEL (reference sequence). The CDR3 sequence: CASTRTSDDEQFF. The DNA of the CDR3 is TGTGCCAGCACCCGGACTAGCGACGATGAGCAGTTCTTC.

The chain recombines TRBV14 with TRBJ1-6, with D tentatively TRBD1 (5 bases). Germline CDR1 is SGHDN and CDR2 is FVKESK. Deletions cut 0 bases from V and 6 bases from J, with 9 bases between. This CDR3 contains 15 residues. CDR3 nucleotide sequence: TGTGCCAGCAGCCAAGATCGGGGGGTTAATTCACCCCTCCACTTT. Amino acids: CASSQDRGVNSPLHF. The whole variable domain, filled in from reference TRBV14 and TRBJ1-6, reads EAGVTQFPSHSVIEKGQTVTLRCDPISGHDNLYWYRRVMGKEIKFLLHFVKESKQDESGMPNNRFLAERTGGTYSTLKVQPAELEDSGVYFCASSQDRGVNSPLHFGNGTRLTVT.

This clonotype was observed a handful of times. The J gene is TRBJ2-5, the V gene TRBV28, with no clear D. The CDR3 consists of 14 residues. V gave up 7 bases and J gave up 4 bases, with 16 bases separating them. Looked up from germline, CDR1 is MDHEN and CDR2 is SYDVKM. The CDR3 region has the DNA TGTGCCAGCATAGGGCGTTCCCCCAGAGAGACCCAGTACTTC. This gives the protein CASIGRSPRETQYF.

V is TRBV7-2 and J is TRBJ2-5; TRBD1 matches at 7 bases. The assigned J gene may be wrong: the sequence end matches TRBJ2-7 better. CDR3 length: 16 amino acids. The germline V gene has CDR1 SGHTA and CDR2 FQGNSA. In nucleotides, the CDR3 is TGTGCCAGCAGCTTAGCAGCGGTACAGGGGTTCTACGAGCAGTACTTC. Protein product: CASSLAAVQGFYEQYF.

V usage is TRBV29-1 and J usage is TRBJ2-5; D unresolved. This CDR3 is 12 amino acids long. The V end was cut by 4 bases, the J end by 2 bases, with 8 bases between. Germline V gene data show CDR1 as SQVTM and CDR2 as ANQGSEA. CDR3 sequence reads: CSVGHRQETQYF. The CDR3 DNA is TGCAGCGTTGGTCACAGACAAGAGACCCAGTACTTC.

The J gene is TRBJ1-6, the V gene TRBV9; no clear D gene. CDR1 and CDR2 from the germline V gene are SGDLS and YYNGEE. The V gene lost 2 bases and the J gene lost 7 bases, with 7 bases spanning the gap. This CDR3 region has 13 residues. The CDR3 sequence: CASSVGVNSPLHF. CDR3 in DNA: TGTGCCAGCAGCGTGGGCGTAAATTCACCCCTCCACTTT.

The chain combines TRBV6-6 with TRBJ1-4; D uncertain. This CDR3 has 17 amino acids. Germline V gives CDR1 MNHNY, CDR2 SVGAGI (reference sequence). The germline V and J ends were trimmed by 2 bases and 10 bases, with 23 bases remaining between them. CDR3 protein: CASSYLDTLADPGKLFF. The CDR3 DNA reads TGTGCCAGCAGTTACCTCGACACTTTGGCGGACCCGGGAAAACTGTTTTTT.

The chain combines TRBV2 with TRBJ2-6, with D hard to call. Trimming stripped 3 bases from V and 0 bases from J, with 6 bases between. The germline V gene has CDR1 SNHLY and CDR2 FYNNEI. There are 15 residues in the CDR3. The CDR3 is CASSEAYSGANVLTF. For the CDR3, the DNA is TGTGCCAGCAGTGAGGCCTACTCTGGGGCCAACGTCCTGACTTTC.

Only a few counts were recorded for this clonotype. For the CDR3, the DNA is TGTGCCACCAGTGAACGGGGACGGACCTACGAGCAGTACTTC. It codes for CATSERGRTYEQYF. The chain uses TRBV24-1 and TRBJ2-7; D could derive from TRBD1 or TRBD2 (5 bases each). This CDR3 spans 14 amino acids. Between the trimmed V and J ends, which lost 4 bases and 2 bases, there was a span of 11 bases. Germline CDR1 is KGHDR and CDR2 is SFDVKD.

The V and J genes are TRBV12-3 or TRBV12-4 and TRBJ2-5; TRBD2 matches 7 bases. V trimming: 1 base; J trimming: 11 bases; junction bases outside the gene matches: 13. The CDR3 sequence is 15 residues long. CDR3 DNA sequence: TGTGCCAGCAGTTTAGGGGCGGGAGTGTACAATGAGCAGTACTTC. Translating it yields CASSLGAGVYNEQYF.